This is a list of T cell receptor beta chains from one sample in a study of response to subunit inactivated influenza vaccine. TCRdb re-derived calls from the RT-PCR reads in MiXCR, one entry per CDR3 protein. The sample shows under 800,000 distinct CDR3 sequences, about 14% of them seen only once. The source material was PBMCs from blood, sampled less than 15 days before vaccination. The receptors shown here come from a man aged 45-60 years who received an inactivated influenza vaccine. Both conserved end residues are trimmed from each CDR3.

TRBJ2-2	TRBV2	TISPNTGTGTNTGELF
TRBJ2-1	TRBV20-1	SARVWDGANEQF
TRBJ2-7	TRBV7-9	ASRKDGGRDEQY
TRBJ2-1	TRBV20-1	SARDPLLWDEQF
TRBJ2-3	TRBV6-1	ATTAAGGADTQY
TRBJ2-7	TRBV20-1	SARILGQAGSTYEQY
TRBJ2-7	TRBV20-1	SAPYAGSSYEQY
TRBJ2-7	TRBV7-7	ASSSHPGQGHEQY
TRBJ2-5	TRBV20-1	SARDGRGSETQY
TRBJ2-7	TRBV27	ASSYSAGTGHYEQY
TRBJ1-2	TRBV20-1	SAGPGQGLYGYT
TRBJ2-1	TRBV7-2	ASSLRGGEYNEQF
TRBJ1-6	TRBV10-3	ATRDTEDSPLH
TRBJ1-5	TRBV7-2	ASSLGTGSGPQH
TRBJ1-2	TRBV12-3/TRBV12-4	ASSSNTDYYGYT
TRBJ2-4	TRBV20-1	SARAPGNIQY
TRBJ2-5	TRBV24-1	ATSDTRVGETQY
TRBJ1-1	TRBV9	ASSAGQRTEAF
TRBJ1-6	TRBV6-1	ASSDDGQLRPLH
TRBJ2-5	TRBV20-1	SARTSVNQETQY
TRBJ2-3	TRBV12-3/TRBV12-4	ASSSTSGNPDTQY
TRBJ2-3	TRBV7-8	ASSSWTGLTDTQY
TRBJ1-2	TRBV5-1	ASSLGGSTNYGYT
TRBJ2-5	TRBV5-1	ASSGTLGRNQETQY
TRBJ2-5	TRBV5-5	ASSMGGGTQETQY
TRBJ2-1	TRBV4-3	ASSQDTESEQF
TRBJ2-2	TRBV9	ASSVWETGELF
TRBJ2-7	TRBV6-1	ASSRTRDRVYYEQY
TRBJ1-1	TRBV29-1	SVQGRVMNTEAF
TRBJ2-5	TRBV27	ASSLWGTSETQY